The present TCR beta chain was sequenced within a study of blood T cell repertoires in COVID-19. Study-level information: Sites in the United States, Italy and Spain provided acute and convalescent COVID-19 samples. Sources were T cells, B-cell-depleted T cells, or PBMCs; the material itself was cDNA or gDNA.

Original methodology: Cell counts per sample came from amplifying reference gene primers. TCRdb's table, derived via immunoSEQ multiplex PCR, lists solely in-frame clones and lacks some. From that table come the V and J calls and clone size; the DNA was used to work out D and trimming. Here the sample spans 120,000 or so clones, less than 75% being singletons. This CDR3 has 16 amino acids. CDR1 LGHNA and CDR2 YNFKEQ come from the germline V gene. Trimming removed 0 bases at V and 6 bases at J, with 15 bases between. This receptor was identified in a woman aged 55-70 years with acute or convalescent COVID-19. The sequencing sample was made of peripheral blood. The gene calls are TRBV4-2 and TRBJ1-5, with D possibly being TRBD1 (6 bases). The chain's CDR3 is CASSQDLGGGGQPQHF. The CDR3 DNA reads TGTGCCAGCAGCCAAGATCTGGGGGGGGGCGGTCAGCCCCAGCATTTT.